This entry describes one T cell receptor (beta chain). The data were obtained in a study of blood T cell repertoires in COVID-19. Study information: Nucleic acid was either cDNA or gDNA, and it came from T cells, B-cell-depleted T cells, or PBMCs.

Clones were sequenced by immunoSEQ multiplex PCR, and TCRdb holds only the in-frame ones, with some missing. The table includes some 290,000 clones, about nine tenths detected once. The sequencing input was peripheral blood. This TCR came from a woman in her forties or fifties who had recovered from COVID-19.

CDR3 sequence: CASSPPRRPQGLFF. Written as DNA, the CDR3 is TGCGCCAGCAGCCCGCCGAGGCGACCCCAGGGCCTGTTCTTC. The genes are TRBV5-1 and TRBJ2-1, with D perhaps matching TRBD1 (5 bases). CDR3 length: 14 amino acids. The germline V gene has CDR1 SGHRS and CDR2 YFSETQ. V lost 4 bases and J lost 15, with 23 bases in between.